This T cell receptor beta chain emerged from a study of radiotherapy plus CTLA-4 blockade in lung cancer. The protocol was immunoSEQ multiplex PCR, while the TCRdb copy is restricted to in-frame clones and leaves out a portion. Of fewer than 65,000 clones listed, 82% are singletons. As concerns this clone: Its cognate antigen is unknown.

General study results and limits: Clones derived from tumor TCRs expanded in blood after radiotherapy plus ipilimumab.

The germline V gene has CDR1 LNHNV and CDR2 YYDKDF (reference sequence). V gave up 0 bases and J gave up 7 bases, with 9 bases separating them. This CDR3 is 13 amino acids long. Sequencing used peripheral blood, obtained from a patient treated with radiotherapy plus ipilimumab. V and J are TRBV15 and TRBJ1-2; D not resolved. This receptor was taken from a human donor with non-small cell lung cancer whose response to radiotherapy plus ipilimumab could not be evaluated. CDR3 DNA sequence: TGTGCCACCAGCAGAGACGGGTCATCTGGCTACACCTTC. Translated: CATSRDGSSGYTF.